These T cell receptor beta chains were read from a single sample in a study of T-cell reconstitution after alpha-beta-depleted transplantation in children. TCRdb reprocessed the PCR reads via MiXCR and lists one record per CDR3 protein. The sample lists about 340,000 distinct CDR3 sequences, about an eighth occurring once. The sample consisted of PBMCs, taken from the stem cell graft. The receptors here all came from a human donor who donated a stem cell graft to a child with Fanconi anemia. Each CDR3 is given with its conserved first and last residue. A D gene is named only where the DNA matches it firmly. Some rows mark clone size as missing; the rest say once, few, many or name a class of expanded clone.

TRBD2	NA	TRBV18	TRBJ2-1	TGTGCCAGCCTTAGAGCGGGGGGCCTACAGTACAATGAGCAGTTCTTC	CASLRAGGLQYNEQFF
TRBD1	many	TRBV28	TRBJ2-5	TGTGCCAGCAGTTTTTGGGACAGGGGGAAAGAGACCCAGTACTTC	CASSFWDRGKETQYF
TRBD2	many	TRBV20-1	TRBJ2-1	TGCAGTGCTAGAGTGACTAGCGGCTACAATGAGCAGTTCTTC	CSARVTSGYNEQFF
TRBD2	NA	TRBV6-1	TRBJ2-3	TGTGCCAGCCTCCCCCGGGGGGTACTCACAGATACGCAGTATTTT	CASLPRGVLTDTQYF
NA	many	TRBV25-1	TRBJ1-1	TGTGCCAGCAGTGAATATCAAGGGGGGGAAGCTTTCTTT	CASSEYQGGEAFF
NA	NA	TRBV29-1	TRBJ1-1	TGCAGCGTTGATGCAGGAGCTTTCTTT	CSVDAGAFF
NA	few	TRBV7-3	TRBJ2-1	TGTGCCAGCAGCTTCGACCGTCAAGAGCAGTTCTTC	CASSFDRQEQFF
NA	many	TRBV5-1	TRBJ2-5	TGCGCCAGCAGCTTGGTGGCAGTTCAAGAGACCCAGTACTTC	CASSLVAVQETQYF
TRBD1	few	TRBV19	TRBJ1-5	TGTGCCAGTAGTACAACCGACAGGGCCTTATATAGCAATCAGCCCCAGCATTTT	CASSTTDRALYSNQPQHF
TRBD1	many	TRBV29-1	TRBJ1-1	TGCAGCGTCTGGACAGGGTTCGGGGCTTTCTTT	CSVWTGFGAFF
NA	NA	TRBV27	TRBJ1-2	TGTGCCAGCAGTTTCCGTGGGGGGCAAGGCGGCTACACCTTC	CASSFRGGQGGYTF
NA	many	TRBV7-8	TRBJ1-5	TGTGCCAGCAGCTTAGGAAGGGATCAGCCCCAGCATTTT	CASSLGRDQPQHF
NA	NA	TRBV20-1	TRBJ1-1	TGCAGTGCCCCAGGGGCAATGAACACTGAAGCTTTCTTT	CSAPGAMNTEAFF
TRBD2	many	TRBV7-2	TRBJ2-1	TGTGCCAGCAGCCTACGACTAGCGGGGAGCTCCTACAATGAGCAGTTCTTC	CASSLRLAGSSYNEQFF
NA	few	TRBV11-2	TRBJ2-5	TGTGCCAGCAGCTTAGATAAGGTTTGGGGATTGGGCGAGACCCAGTACTTC	CASSLDKVWGLGETQYF
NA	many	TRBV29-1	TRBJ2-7	TGCAGCGTTGAAGATCAGAGCTCCTACGAGCAGTACTTC	CSVEDQSSYEQYF
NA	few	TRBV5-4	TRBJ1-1	TGTGCCAGCAGCACTCGACGAGTTGGGACTGAAGCTTTCTTT	CASSTRRVGTEAFF
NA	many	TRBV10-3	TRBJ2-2	TGTGCCATCAGTGGACCTGGTCGAGGGGAGCTGTTTTTT	CAISGPGRGELFF
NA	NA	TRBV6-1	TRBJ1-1	TGTGCCAGCAGTGCCGTTCGGACAGTCACTGAAGCTTTCTTT	CASSAVRTVTEAFF
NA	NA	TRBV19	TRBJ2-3	TGTGCCAGTAGTAAAACGGGGGTAGGACATACGCAGTATTTT	CASSKTGVGHTQYF
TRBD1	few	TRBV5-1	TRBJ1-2	TGCGCCAGCAGCACCCAGACAGGGGGTTATGGCTACACCTTC	CASSTQTGGYGYTF
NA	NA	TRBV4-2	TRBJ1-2	TGTGCCAGCAGCCAAGATTTGCCAGGGTCAACCGGTGGCTACACCTTC	CASSQDLPGSTGGYTF
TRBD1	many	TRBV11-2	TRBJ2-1	TGTGCCAGCAGCGCCCGGGACAGGGGCTACAATGAGCAGTTCTTC	CASSARDRGYNEQFF
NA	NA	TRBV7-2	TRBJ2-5	TGTGCCAGCAGCTCTACGCGAACGGCAGAGACCCAGTACTTC	CASSSTRTAETQYF
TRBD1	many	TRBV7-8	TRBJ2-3	TGTGCCAGCAGCTCTCGACAGGGGACAGATACGCAGTATTTT	CASSSRQGTDTQYF
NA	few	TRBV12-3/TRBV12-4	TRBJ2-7	TGTGCCAGCAGTTTAGGCAGGGGATACTACGAGCAGTACTTC	CASSLGRGYYEQYF
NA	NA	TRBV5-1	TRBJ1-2	TGCGCCAGCAGCCCCGGGCCCAACGGTGGCTACACCTTC	CASSPGPNGGYTF
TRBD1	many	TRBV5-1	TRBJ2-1	TGCGCCAGCAGCATCTGGACAGGGGGCAATGAGCAGTTCTTC	CASSIWTGGNEQFF
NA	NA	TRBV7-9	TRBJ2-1	TGTGCCAGCAGCTCCCAAGGGGGGAATGAGCAGTTCTTC	CASSSQGGNEQFF
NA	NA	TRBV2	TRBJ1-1	TGTGCCAGCAGTGGACTGCCGAACACTGAAGCTTTCTTT	CASSGLPNTEAFF
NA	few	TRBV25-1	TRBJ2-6	TGTGCCAGCAGTGCGGAGCCTGGGGCCAACGTCCTGACTTTC	CASSAEPGANVLTF
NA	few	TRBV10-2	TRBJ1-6	TGCGCCACCAGGGAGGAAAGCTCCTATAATTCACCCCTCCACTTT	CATREESSYNSPLHF
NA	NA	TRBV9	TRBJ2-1	TGTGCCAGCAGTGGCAGTCTAGGGAATGAGCAGTTCTTC	CASSGSLGNEQFF
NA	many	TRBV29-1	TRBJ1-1	TGCAGCGGGGGGGACCTTGAAGCTTTCTTT	CSGGDLEAFF
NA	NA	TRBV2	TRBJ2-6	TGTGCCAGCAGTGTAGAATCCGGGGCCAACGTCCTGACTTTC	CASSVESGANVLTF
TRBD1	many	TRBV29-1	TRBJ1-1	TGCAGCGTTCGGGACAGGGGGCCGGCTGAAGCTTTCTTT	CSVRDRGPAEAFF
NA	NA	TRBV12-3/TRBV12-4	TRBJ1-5	TGTGCCAGCAGTTTATCTGTGGGTCAGCCCCAGCATTTT	CASSLSVGQPQHF
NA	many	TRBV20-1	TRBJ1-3	TGCAGTGCTCAGGGTCACAGGGACTCAAACACCATATATTTT	CSAQGHRDSNTIYF
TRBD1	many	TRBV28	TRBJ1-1	TGTGCCTCTTTTGGGACAGGGAACACTGAAGCTTTCTTT	CASFGTGNTEAFF
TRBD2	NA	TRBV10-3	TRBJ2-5	TGTGCCATCAGGGGGACTAGCGTTCAGACCCAGTACTTC	CAIRGTSVQTQYF
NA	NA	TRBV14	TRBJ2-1	TGTGCCAGCAGCCACCCGACATCCCCCCTATCAGAGCAGTTCTTC	CASSHPTSPLSEQFF
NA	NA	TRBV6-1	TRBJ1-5	TGTGCCAGCAGTGAAGCCGGGGGGCCACGTCAGCCCCAGCATTTT	CASSEAGGPRQPQHF
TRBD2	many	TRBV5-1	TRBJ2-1	TGCGCCAGCAGCTTGAGCGGGGATACATACAATGAGCAGTTCTTC	CASSLSGDTYNEQFF
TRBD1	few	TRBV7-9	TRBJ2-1	TGTGCCAGCAGCTCCCGGACAGGGATGAATGAGCAGTTCTTC	CASSSRTGMNEQFF
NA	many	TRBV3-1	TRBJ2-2	TGTGCCAGCAGCCAAGCGCCGGCGGTGACCGGGGAGCTGTTTTTT	CASSQAPAVTGELFF
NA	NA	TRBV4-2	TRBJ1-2	TGTGCCAGCAGCCGCACGGACAGAGCCTATGGCTACACCTTC	CASSRTDRAYGYTF
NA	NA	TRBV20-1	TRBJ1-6	TGCAGTGCTAGGTTGGACAGATATTCACCCCTCCACTTT	CSARLDRYSPLHF